The sequence of this TCR beta chain was determined in a study of T cell responses to AZD1222 COVID-19 vaccine. Study observations and caveats: Just a handful of people given AZD1222 tested seropositive at baseline.

Clones were read by immunoSEQ multiplex PCR, and TCRdb kept only the in-frame ones, dropping some. Counted here are about 79,000 clones, around 81% occurring once; the ten biggest clones make up less than 25%. This clone appeared a few times. Its antigen remains unknown. Trimming pared 6 bases from V and 8 bases from J, leaving 16 bases between. CDR3 size: 13 residues. Germline assignment: CDR1 MNHEY and CDR2 SVGAGI. This specimen consisted of peripheral blood, obtained on day 0 of AZD1222 vaccination. The source is an adult in good health. The chain employs TRBV6-5 and TRBJ1-1; tentatively, D is TRBD1 (6 bases). The CDR3 here is CASSLDRLREAFF. The CDR3 region has the DNA TGTGCCAGCAGCCTCGACAGGCTTCGGGAAGCTTTCTTT.